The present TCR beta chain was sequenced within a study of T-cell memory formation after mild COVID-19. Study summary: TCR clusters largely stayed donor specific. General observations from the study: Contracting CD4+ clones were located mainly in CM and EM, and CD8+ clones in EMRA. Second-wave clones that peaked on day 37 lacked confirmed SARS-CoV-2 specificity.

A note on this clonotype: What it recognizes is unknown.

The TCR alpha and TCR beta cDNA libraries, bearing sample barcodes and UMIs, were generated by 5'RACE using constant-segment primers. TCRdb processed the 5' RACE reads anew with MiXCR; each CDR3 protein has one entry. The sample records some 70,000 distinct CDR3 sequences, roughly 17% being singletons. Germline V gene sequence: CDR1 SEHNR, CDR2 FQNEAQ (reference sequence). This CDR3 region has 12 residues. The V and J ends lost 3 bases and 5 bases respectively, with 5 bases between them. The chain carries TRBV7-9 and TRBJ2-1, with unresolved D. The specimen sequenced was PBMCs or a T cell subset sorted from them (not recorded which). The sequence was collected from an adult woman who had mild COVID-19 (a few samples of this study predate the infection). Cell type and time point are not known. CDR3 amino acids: CASSFGHNEQFF. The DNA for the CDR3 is TGTGCCAGCAGCTTTGGACACAATGAGCAGTTCTTC.